The clone carrying this T cell receptor beta chain has a handful of counts. Antigen unknown. Each cell subset's genomic DNA was divided evenly among several immunoSEQ plates. The protocol was immunoSEQ multiplex PCR, while the TCRdb copy is restricted to in-frame clones and leaves out a portion. The sample includes 2 million to 2.5 million clones, approximately 93% of them seen just once. Donors were Caucasian adults residing in Nashville, Tennessee, USA. In germline, CDR1 is SGHRS, CDR2 YFSETQ. This CDR3 is built from 17 residues. V lost 3 bases, J lost 7 bases, and 15 bases stayed unmatched. This sample was taken from a study of shared clonotypes between healthy human individuals. Whole-study results and caveats: Among non-shared clonotypes, generation probabilities were lower than among those shared by all four donors. It was expected that sequencing depth would affect clonotype sharing among donors.

The sequencing input was naive CD4+ T cells from PBMCs. As to subset: CD45RA+ positively selected. The TCR originated in a man aged 18 to 35 in good health. Some clones in this sample may be carry-over from other donors' samples. The V and J genes are TRBV5-1 and TRBJ2-7; the match to TRBD2 covers 11 bases. CDR3 sequence reads: CASSWGDSGRAAGEQYF. CDR3 coding DNA: TGCGCCAGCAGCTGGGGAGATAGCGGGAGGGCCGCGGGGGAGCAGTACTTC.